Below are 19 T cell receptor beta chains sequenced from a single sample in a study of blood T cell repertoires in COVID-19. The protocol was immunoSEQ multiplex PCR, while the TCRdb copy is restricted to in-frame clones and leaves out a portion. The data show under 250,000 clones, 70% to 90% seen once. What was sequenced was peripheral blood. These receptors were collected from a man in his fifties or sixties with acute or convalescent COVID-19.

The chain combines TRBV10-2 with TRBJ1-5, with TRBD1 identical over 9 bases. This CDR3 is built from 16 residues. V was clipped by 6 bases and J by 1 base; unmatched bases: 7. Germline-derived CDR1 and CDR2 are WSHSY and SAAADI. CDR3 DNA sequence: TGCGCCAGCAGGAGTACAGGGGGCAGGAGCAATCAGCCCCAGCATTTT. This translates into CASRSTGGRSNQPQHF.

As concerns this clone: A single base separates this from a much larger clone, so it may be a read error. Additional DNA sequences in this sample encode the identical CDR3. The CDR3 DNA follows: TGTGCCAGTAGCATGACACTTTACAATGAGCAGTTCTTC. The encoded protein is CASSMTLYNEQFF. The J gene is TRBJ2-1, the V gene TRBV19; D not resolved. The CDR3 has 13 amino acids. V was clipped by 6 bases and J by 4 bases, with 10 bases between them. CDR1 LNHDA and CDR2 SQIVND come from the germline V gene (reference sequence).

J is TRBJ2-2 and V is TRBV27; D is possibly TRBD1 (5 bases). Germline V gene sequence: CDR1 MNHEY, CDR2 SMNVEV (reference sequence). The V gene lost 0 bases and the J gene lost 5 bases, with 13 bases spanning the gap. The CDR3 has 16 residues. CDR3 amino acids: CASSLSGQGITGELFF. The DNA of the CDR3 is TGTGCCAGCAGTTTATCCGGACAAGGAATTACCGGGGAGCTGTTTTTT.

The chain recombines TRBV27 with TRBJ1-1; D is unresolved. Trimming removed 6 bases at V and 1 base at J, with 15 bases between. The CDR3 spans 15 residues. Germline CDR1 MNHEY, CDR2 SMNVEV (reference sequence). CDR3 nucleotide sequence: TGTGCCAGCAGCCTCACCAACGAGCCGAACACTGAAGCTTTCTTT. This sequence encodes CASSLTNEPNTEAFF.

The chain carries TRBV7-9 and TRBJ2-2, with 8 bases lining up with TRBD2. V trimming: 3 bases; J trimming: 4 bases; junction bases outside the gene matches: 4. CDR1 SEHNR and CDR2 FQNEAQ come from the germline V gene (reference sequence). The CDR3 spans 15 residues. Here the CDR3 reads CASSFREGPTGELFF. In nucleotides, the CDR3 is TGTGCCAGCAGCTTCCGGGAGGGCCCCACCGGGGAGCTGTTTTTT.

The chain employs TRBV11-3 and TRBJ2-1, with TRBD2 matching 14 bases. The CDR3 length is 15 residues. V dropped 4 bases and J dropped 11; count of bases not matched to a gene: 7. The germline V gene has CDR1 SGHNT and CDR2 YENEEA. CDR3 sequence: CASSSGTSGSRKQFF. The CDR3 DNA follows: TGTGCCAGCAGCTCGGGGACTAGCGGGAGTAGGAAGCAGTTCTTC.

The rearrangement joins TRBV3-1 (or the pseudogene TRBV3-2) to TRBJ1-5, with TRBD1 as a possible D gene (6 bases). Per germline, CDR1 LGHDT and CDR2 YNNKEL (reference sequence). The CDR3 runs 14 residues. Trimming removed 1 base from V and 6 bases from J, with 10 bases in between. Here the CDR3 DNA reads TGTGCCAGCAGCCAAGCAGGGGCAGCTCAGCCCCAGCATTTT. Translating gives CASSQAGAAQPQHF.

The chain links TRBV12-5 to TRBJ2-3, with 14 bases matching TRBD2. The CDR3 loop spans 16 amino acids. Trimming took 1 base from V and 4 from J; bases not matched to a gene: 1. CDR1 and CDR2 from the germline V gene are LGHNT and FRNRAP. CDR3 coding DNA: TGTGCTAGTGGTTTGGGGACTAGCGGGAGGTCAGATACGCAGTATTTT. Its translation: CASGLGTSGRSDTQYF.

The chain has TRBV7-9 and TRBJ1-2, with 10 bases that match TRBD1. CDR3 length: 14 amino acids. V lost 4 bases to trimming and J lost 6 bases; unmatched junction nucleotides: 5. Germline V gives CDR1 SEHNR, CDR2 FQNEAQ (reference sequence). Here the CDR3 DNA reads TGTGCCAGCAGCTCCGAGACAGGGGGCAATGGCTACACCTTC. Residues: CASSSETGGNGYTF.

V usage is TRBV7-2 and J usage is TRBJ2-7; the match to TRBD1 covers 7 bases. The V segment lost 1 base and the J segment 3 bases; nucleotides outside the gene matches: 9. The CDR3 runs to 16 residues. Looked up from germline, CDR1 is SGHTA and CDR2 is FQGNSA. CDR3 protein: CASSLVGTVELYEQYF. The CDR3 DNA reads TGTGCCAGCAGCTTAGTTGGGACAGTAGAACTCTACGAGCAGTACTTC.

This chain connects TRBV19 to TRBJ1-5, with 9 positions matching TRBD1. The CDR3 is made up of 14 amino acids. From germline, CDR1 is LNHDA and CDR2 SQIVND (reference sequence). The V and J ends lost 3 bases and 7 bases, in that order; junction bases with no gene match: 4. For the CDR3, the DNA is TGTGCCAGTAGTATCCAGACAGGGGGGCAGCCCCAGCATTTT. Its translation: CASSIQTGGQPQHF.

The chain uses TRBV2 and TRBJ1-5; D gene ambiguous. V gave up 5 bases and J gave up 4 bases, with 15 bases separating them. This CDR3 region has 15 residues. Germline V gene data show CDR1 as SNHLY and CDR2 as FYNNEI. CDR3 in DNA: TGTGCCAGCAGTTTCGGAGACGGGTTAAATCAGCCCCAGCATTTT. This encodes CASSFGDGLNQPQHF. Combining the CDR3 with reference TRBV2 and TRBJ1-5 gives the whole variable domain EPEVTQTPSHQVTQMGQEVILRCVPISNHLYFYWYRQILGQKVEFLVSFYNNEISEKSEIFDDQFSVERPDGSNFTLKIRSTKLEDSAMYFCASSFGDGLNQPQHFGDGTRLSIL.

The V gene is TRBV7-3, the J gene TRBJ1-3; D unclear. Germline CDR1 reads SGHTA; CDR2 reads FQGTGA. Trimming took 4 bases from V and 4 from J, leaving 8 bases between them. There are 13 residues in the CDR3. CDR3 sequence reads: CASSSGVGNTIYF. The CDR3 bases are TGTGCCAGCAGCTCCGGGGTCGGAAACACCATATATTTT.

The rearrangement joins TRBV14 to TRBJ2-5; tentatively, D is TRBD2 (5 bases). The germline CDR1 and CDR2 sequences are SGHDN and FVKESK. Deletions cut 3 bases from V and 5 bases from J, with 7 bases between. The CDR3 has 12 amino acids. The CDR3 spells CASSHRGETQYF. CDR3 bases: TGTGCCAGCAGCCATCGCGGGGAGACCCAGTACTTC.

The gene calls are TRBV24-1 and TRBJ1-2; no clear D. Looked up from germline, CDR1 is KGHDR and CDR2 is SFDVKD. CDR3 length: 15 residues. V was pared by 5 bases and J by 1 base, with 13 bases between. CDR3 residues: CATSAVGRVNYGYTF. In DNA form, the CDR3 reads TGTGCCACCAGTGCCGTGGGGAGGGTTAACTATGGCTACACCTTC.

V gene TRBV30 combines with J gene TRBJ2-1; TRBD2 matches 13 bases. V lost 5 bases, J lost 9 bases, and 7 bases stayed unmatched. The CDR3 runs 14 residues. Germline-derived CDR1 and CDR2 are GTSNPN and SVGIG (reference sequence). CDR3 region: CAWGGLAGTSEQFF. CDR3 nucleotide sequence: TGTGCCTGGGGGGGACTAGCGGGAACGAGTGAGCAGTTCTTC.

The chain has TRBV7-9 and TRBJ2-5, with a possible D match to TRBD2 (6 bases). The CDR3 length is 13 residues. Per the germline V gene, CDR1 is SEHNR and CDR2 is FQNEAQ (reference sequence). The ends were cut back, 6 bases at V and 4 bases at J, with 12 bases in the middle. This chain's CDR3 is CASSPRDGETQYF. The CDR3 nucleotides read TGTGCCAGCAGTCCGCGGGACGGAGAGACCCAGTACTTC. Together with reference TRBV7-9 and TRBJ2-5, the CDR3 gives the full variable domain: DTGVSQNPRHKITKRGQNVTFRCDPISEHNRLYWYRQTLGQGPEFLTYFQNEAQLEKSRLLSDRFSAERPKGSFSTLEIQRTEQGDSAMYLCASSPRDGETQYFGPGTRLLVL.

This clone has just a few counts. The V call is TRBV11-1, the J call TRBJ2-1, with a possible D match to TRBD2 (6 bases). Germline loops: CDR1 SGHAT, CDR2 FQDESV (reference sequence). The V and J ends lost 5 bases and 9 bases respectively, with 14 bases between them. The CDR3 is made up of 13 amino acids. CDR3 loop: CASSRLGGAEQFF. The CDR3 DNA is TGTGCCAGCAGCCGCCTCGGAGGGGCTGAGCAGTTCTTC. The whole variable domain, filled in from reference TRBV11-1 and TRBJ2-1, reads EAEVAQSPRYKITEKSQAVAFWCDPISGHATLYWYRQILGQGPELLVQFQDESVVDDSQLPKDRFSAERLKGVDSTLKIQPAELGDSAMYLCASSRLGGAEQFFGPGTRLTVL.

This clone was recorded at least ten times. The chain carries TRBV18 and TRBJ2-7; tentative D call: TRBD2 (5 bases). Germline V gives CDR1 KGHSH, CDR2 LQKENI. V dropped 5 bases and J dropped 2 bases, with 13 bases sitting between them. This CDR3 region has 14 residues. The DNA for the CDR3 is TGTGCCAGCTCAGGATCGGACTCACCCTACGAGCAGTACTTC. It yields the protein CASSGSDSPYEQYF.